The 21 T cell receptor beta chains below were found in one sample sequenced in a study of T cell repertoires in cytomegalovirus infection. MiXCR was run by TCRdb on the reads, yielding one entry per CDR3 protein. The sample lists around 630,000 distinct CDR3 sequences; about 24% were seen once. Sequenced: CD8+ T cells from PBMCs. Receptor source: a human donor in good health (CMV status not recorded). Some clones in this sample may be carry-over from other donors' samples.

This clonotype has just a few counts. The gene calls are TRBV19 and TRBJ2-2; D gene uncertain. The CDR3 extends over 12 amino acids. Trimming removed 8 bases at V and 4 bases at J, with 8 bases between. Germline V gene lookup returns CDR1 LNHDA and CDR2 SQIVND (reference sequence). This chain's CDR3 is CASLWGTGELFF. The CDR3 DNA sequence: TGTGCCAGTCTTTGGGGCACCGGGGAGCTGTTTTTT.

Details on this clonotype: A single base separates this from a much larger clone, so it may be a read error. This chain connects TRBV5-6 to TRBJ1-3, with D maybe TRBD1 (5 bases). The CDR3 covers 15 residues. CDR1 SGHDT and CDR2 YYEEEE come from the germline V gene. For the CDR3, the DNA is TGTGCCAACAGCTTCACAGGCGCTTCTGGAAACACCATATATTTT. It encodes CANSFTGASGNTIYF. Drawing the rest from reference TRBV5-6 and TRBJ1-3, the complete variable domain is DAGVTQSPTHLIKTRGQQVTLRCSPKSGHDTVSWYQQALGQGPQFIFQYYEEEERQRGNFPDRFSGHQFPNYSSELNVNALLLGDSALYLCANSFTGASGNTIYFGEGSWLTVV.

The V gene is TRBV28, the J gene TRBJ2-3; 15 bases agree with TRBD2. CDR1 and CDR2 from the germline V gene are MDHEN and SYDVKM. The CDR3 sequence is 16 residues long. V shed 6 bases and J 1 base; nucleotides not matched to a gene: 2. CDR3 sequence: CASRRTSGGGTDTQYF. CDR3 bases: TGTGCCAGCAGACGGACTAGCGGGGGGGGCACAGATACGCAGTATTTT.

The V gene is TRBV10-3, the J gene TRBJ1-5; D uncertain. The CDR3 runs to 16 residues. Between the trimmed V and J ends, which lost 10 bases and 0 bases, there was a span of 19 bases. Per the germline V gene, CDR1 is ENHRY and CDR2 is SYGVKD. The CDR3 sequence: CATTESLLHSNQPQHF. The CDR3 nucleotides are TGTGCCACCACCGAAAGCCTTTTACATAGCAATCAGCCCCAGCATTTT.

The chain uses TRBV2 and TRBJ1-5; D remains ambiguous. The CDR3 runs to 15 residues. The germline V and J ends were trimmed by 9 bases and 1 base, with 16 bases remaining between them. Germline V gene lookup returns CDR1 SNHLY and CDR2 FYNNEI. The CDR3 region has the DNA TGTGCCAGTCGGGGAGGGATTGAAAGCAATCAGCCCCAGCATTTT. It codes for CASRGGIESNQPQHF. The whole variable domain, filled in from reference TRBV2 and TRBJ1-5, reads EPEVTQTPSHQVTQMGQEVILRCVPISNHLYFYWYRQILGQKVEFLVSFYNNEISEKSEIFDDQFSVERPDGSNFTLKIRSTKLEDSAMYFCASRGGIESNQPQHFGDGTRLSIL.

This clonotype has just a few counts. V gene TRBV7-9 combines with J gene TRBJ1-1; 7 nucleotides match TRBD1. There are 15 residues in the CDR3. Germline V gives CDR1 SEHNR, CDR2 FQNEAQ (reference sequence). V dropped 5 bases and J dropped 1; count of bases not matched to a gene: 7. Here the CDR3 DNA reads TGTGCCAGCAGCGCATTCGGACAGGAGAACACTGAAGCTTTCTTT. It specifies CASSAFGQENTEAFF.

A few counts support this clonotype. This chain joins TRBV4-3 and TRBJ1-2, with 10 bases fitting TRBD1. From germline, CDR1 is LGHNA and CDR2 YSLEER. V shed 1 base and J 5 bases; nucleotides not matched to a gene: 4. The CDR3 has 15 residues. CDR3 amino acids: CASSQGGTGVYGYTF. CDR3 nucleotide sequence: TGCGCCAGCAGCCAAGGAGGGACAGGGGTATATGGCTACACCTTC.

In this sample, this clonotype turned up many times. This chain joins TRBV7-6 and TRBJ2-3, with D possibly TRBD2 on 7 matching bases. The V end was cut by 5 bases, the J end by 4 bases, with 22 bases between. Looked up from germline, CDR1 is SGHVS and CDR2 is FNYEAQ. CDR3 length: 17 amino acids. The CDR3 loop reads CASSLPRSGEGADTQYF. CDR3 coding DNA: TGTGCCAGCAGCCTTCCCCGGAGCGGGGAGGGGGCAGATACGCAGTATTTT.

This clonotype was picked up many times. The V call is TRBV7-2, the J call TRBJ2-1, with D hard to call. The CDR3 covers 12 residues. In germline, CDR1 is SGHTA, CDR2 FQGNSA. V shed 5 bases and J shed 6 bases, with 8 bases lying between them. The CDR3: CASSPAVNEQFF. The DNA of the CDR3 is TGTGCCAGCAGCCCTGCCGTCAATGAGCAGTTCTTC.

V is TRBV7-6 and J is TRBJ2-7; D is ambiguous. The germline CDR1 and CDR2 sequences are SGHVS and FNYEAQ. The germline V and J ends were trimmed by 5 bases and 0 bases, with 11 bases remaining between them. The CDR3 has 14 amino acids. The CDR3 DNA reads TGTGCCAGCAGCCCAAGAGCCGACTCCTACGAGCAGTACTTC. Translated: CASSPRADSYEQYF.

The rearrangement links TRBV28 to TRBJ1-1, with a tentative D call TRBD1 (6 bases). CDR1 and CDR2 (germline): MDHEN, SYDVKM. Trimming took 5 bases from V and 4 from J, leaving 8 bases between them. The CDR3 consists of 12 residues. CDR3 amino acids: CASSQGSTEAFF. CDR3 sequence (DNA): TGTGCCAGCAGTCAGGGGAGCACTGAAGCTTTCTTT.

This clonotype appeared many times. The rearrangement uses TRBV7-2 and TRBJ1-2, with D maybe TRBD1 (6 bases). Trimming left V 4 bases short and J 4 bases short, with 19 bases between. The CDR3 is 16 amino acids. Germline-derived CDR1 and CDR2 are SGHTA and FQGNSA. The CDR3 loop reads CASSSWDLRGAYGYTF. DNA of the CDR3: TGTGCCAGCAGCTCCTGGGACCTCCGGGGGGCCTATGGCTACACCTTC.

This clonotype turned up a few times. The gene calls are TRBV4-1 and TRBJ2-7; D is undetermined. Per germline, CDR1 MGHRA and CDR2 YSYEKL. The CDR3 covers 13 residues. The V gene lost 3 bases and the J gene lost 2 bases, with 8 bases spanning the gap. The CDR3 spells CASSQYLTYEQYF. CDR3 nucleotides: TGCGCCAGCAGCCAGTACCTCACCTACGAGCAGTACTTC.

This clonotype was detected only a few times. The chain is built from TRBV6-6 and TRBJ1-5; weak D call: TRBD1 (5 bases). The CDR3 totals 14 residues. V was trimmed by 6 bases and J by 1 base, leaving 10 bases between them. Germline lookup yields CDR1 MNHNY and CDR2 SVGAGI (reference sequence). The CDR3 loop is CASSRGWSNQPQHF. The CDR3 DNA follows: TGTGCCAGCAGCCGGGGCTGGAGCAATCAGCCCCAGCATTTT.

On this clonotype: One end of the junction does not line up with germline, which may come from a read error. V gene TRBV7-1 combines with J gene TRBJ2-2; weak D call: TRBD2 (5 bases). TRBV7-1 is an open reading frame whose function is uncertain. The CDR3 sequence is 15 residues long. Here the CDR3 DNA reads TGTGCCAGCAGCTCTGGCGGAACGAACACCGGGGATCTGTTTTTT. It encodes CASSSGGTNTGDLFF.

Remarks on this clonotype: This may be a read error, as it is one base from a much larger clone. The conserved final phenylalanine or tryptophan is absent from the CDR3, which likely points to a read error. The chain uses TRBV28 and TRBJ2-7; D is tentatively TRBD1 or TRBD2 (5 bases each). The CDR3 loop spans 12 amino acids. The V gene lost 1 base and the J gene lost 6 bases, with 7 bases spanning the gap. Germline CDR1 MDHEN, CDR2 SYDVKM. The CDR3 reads CASSLYGGEQYA. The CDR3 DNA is TGTGCCAGCAGTTTATATGGGGGCGAGCAGTACGCC.

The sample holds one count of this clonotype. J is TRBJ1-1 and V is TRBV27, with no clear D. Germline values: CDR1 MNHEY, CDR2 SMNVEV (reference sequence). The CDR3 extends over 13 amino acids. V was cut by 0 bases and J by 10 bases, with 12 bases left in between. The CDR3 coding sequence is TGTGCCAGCAGTTTATCCACAGTGAATGGAGCTTTCTTT. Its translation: CASSLSTVNGAFF.

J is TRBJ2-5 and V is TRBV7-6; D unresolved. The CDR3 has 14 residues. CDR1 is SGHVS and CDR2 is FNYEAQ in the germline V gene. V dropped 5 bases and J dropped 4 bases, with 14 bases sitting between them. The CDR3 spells CASSLNNELETQYF. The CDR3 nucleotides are TGTGCCAGCAGCCTGAACAATGAATTAGAGACCCAGTACTTC.

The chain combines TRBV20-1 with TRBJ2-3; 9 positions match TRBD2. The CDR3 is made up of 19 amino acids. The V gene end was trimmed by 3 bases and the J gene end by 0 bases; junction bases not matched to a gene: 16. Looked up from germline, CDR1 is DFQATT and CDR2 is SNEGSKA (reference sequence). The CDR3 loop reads CSASVVAGATTVSTDTQYF. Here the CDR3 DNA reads TGCAGTGCTAGTGTAGTAGCGGGGGCCACGACTGTAAGCACAGATACGCAGTATTTT.

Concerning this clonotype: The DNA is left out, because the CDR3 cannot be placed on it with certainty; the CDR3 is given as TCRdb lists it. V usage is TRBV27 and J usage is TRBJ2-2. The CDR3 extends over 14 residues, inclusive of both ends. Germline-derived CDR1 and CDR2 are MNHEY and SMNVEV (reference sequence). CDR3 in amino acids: CASSFGVGTGEPFF.

CDR3 in amino acids: CASSIGQGARQEQFF. The DNA of the CDR3 is TGTGCCAGTAGTATCGGGCAGGGGGCGAGGCAAGAGCAGTTCTTC. The J gene is TRBJ2-1, the V gene TRBV19, with 8 bases fitting TRBD1. CDR1 is LNHDA and CDR2 is SQIVND in the germline V gene (reference sequence). CDR3 length equals 15 residues. Losses at the gene ends were 3 bases for V and 10 bases for J; bases not matched to a gene: 11.